The entry below gives a single T cell receptor beta chain sequence along with its context. The data stem from a study of blood T cell repertoires in COVID-19. Study summary: From the United States, Italy and Spain came samples of acute and convalescent COVID-19.

Assay used: immunoSEQ multiplex PCR; TCRdb lists only in-frame clones, some missing. The table lists 200,000 to 250,000 clones, about four fifths of them singletons. Participants came from 24 US areas, aged roughly 18 to 90 years. Participants had their cohort set by participant-reported clinical history. It was within 2 weeks before study entry that exposed participants met a COVID-19 case. CDR1 SGHKS and CDR2 YYEKEE come from the germline V gene (reference sequence). This CDR3 has 15 amino acids. Unmatched junction bases numbered 11, after V lost 4 bases and J lost 7 bases. The source of this sequence is a woman aged 50 to 60 who had been exposed to COVID-19. Sequences were obtained from PBMCs or T cells enriched from blood (not recorded which). This sequence joins TRBV5-5 and TRBJ2-1, with 7 bases that match TRBD1. The CDR3 nucleotides read TGTGCCAGCAGCGTTAAGGGGGCGCGGGTAAATGAGCAGTTCTTC. Protein product: CASSVKGARVNEQFF.